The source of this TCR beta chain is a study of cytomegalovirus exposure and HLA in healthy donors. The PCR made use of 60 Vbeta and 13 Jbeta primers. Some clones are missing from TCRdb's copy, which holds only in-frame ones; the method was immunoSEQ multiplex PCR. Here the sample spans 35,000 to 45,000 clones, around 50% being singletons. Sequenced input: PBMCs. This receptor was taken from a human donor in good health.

The CDR3: CASSLSLGQGFDGYTF. DNA for the CDR3: TGCGCCAGCAGCTTGTCCCTAGGACAGGGGTTCGATGGCTACACCTTC. This chain joins TRBV5-1 and TRBJ1-2; 9 bases agree with TRBD1. Germline-derived CDR1 and CDR2 are SGHRS and YFSETQ. V lost 1 base to trimming and J lost 6 bases; unmatched junction nucleotides: 10. CDR3 length: 16 residues.